The following is a T cell receptor beta chain sequence with its context. No antigen is known for it. Time point defined: sample taken at primary tumor resection. Tumor, nontumor lung or frozen PBMC supplied whole RNA that was sequenced unsorted. Samples came from some 73 TRACERx patients with untreated early-stage lung cancer. The data are from a study of spatial heterogeneity in lung cancer. General study findings and limits: Detection of ubiquitous tumor TCRs in blood was higher at resection than follow-up.

The CDR3 extends over 15 amino acids. V lost 3 bases and J 4 bases, leaving 15 bases between the germline ends. Germline CDR1 is KGHSH and CDR2 is LQKENI. A distinct unique molecular identifier was carried by each TCR cDNA molecule. TCRdb used MiXCR to reprocess the 5' RACE reads, holding one entry per CDR3 protein. The table records over 75,000 distinct CDR3 sequences, approximately 20% of them present only once. The TCR sequence derives from a male donor with early-stage non-small cell lung cancer. Sequenced here: PBMCs, sampled at surgery. V and J are TRBV18 and TRBJ1-1; no definite D call. CDR3 loop: CASSPMQLSSTEAFF. The CDR3 DNA follows: TGTGCCAGCTCACCCATGCAGCTTTCTTCCACTGAAGCTTTCTTT.